This T cell receptor beta chain was identified during a study of blood T cells in healthy people across ages. Broader study findings: Naive CD4+ cell counts and diversity both ran higher in long-lived than in aged donors. In the absence of known donor CMV status, changes in expanded clonotypes were possibly confounded.

It was with a sample-barcoded 5' primer and a J-beta primer mix that a second PCR of roughly 7 to 12 cycles was run. MiXCR was run by TCRdb on the 5' RACE reads, yielding one entry per CDR3 protein. The sample contains 1,300,000 or so distinct CDR3 sequences, around 59% of which appear only once. This clonotype was observed a handful of times. Antigen unknown. Unmatched junction bases numbered 9, after V lost 1 base and J lost 3 bases. This CDR3 contains 17 residues. The chain links TRBV12-3 or TRBV12-4 to TRBJ2-1; 7 nucleotides match TRBD1. This TCR was sampled from a man aged 18-30 years in good health. The sample taken for sequencing was blood. The CDR3 DNA follows: TGTGCCAGCAGTTTAGTACAGGGGAACCTGGTCTACAATGAGCAGTTCTTC. Its protein is CASSLVQGNLVYNEQFF.